This T cell receptor (beta chain) was sequenced in a study of blood T cell repertoires in COVID-19. Study overall: Material from acute and convalescent COVID-19 was sourced from the United States, Italy and Spain.

The repertoire was sequenced with immunoSEQ multiplex PCR; TCRdb's copy has only in-frame clones and lacks some. The sample shows under 200,000 clones, about 85% of them seen only once. This clone has only a few counts. Germline V gene sequence: CDR1 LNHDA, CDR2 SQIVND (reference sequence). This CDR3 comprises 15 residues. V shed 2 bases, J shed 5 bases, and the junction held 8 bases outside the gene matches. The chain combines TRBV19 with TRBJ1-1; 7 nucleotides align to TRBD1. The sequencing input was peripheral blood. This clonotype originated in a man in his fifties or sixties with active or convalescent COVID-19. The CDR3 DNA is TGTGCCAGTAGTATATTCGCAGGGGGAGGTACTGAAGCTTTCTTT. This encodes CASSIFAGGGTEAFF.